The 23 T cell receptor beta chains below were found in one sample sequenced in a study of cytomegalovirus exposure and HLA in healthy donors. The study ran its PCR with 60 Vbeta and 13 Jbeta primers. Assay used: immunoSEQ multiplex PCR; TCRdb lists only in-frame clones, some missing. This table has 140,000 or so clones, 84% appearing once. The sample comprised PBMCs. The source is a boy between 2 and 15 years old in good health and CMV-seronegative.

The chain has TRBV4-2 and TRBJ1-3; D possibly corresponds to TRBD1 (6 bases). Trimming stripped 1 base from V and 4 bases from J, with 20 bases between. This CDR3 region has 18 residues. Germline V gene lookup returns CDR1 LGHNA and CDR2 YNFKEQ. DNA for the CDR3: TGTGCCAGCAGCCAAGCGGGGGGGCGGGGGAGCTCGGGAAACACCATATATTTT. Residues: CASSQAGGRGSSGNTIYF.

The chain links TRBV9 to TRBJ1-2; D possibly corresponds to TRBD1 (5 bases). Trimming shortened V by 1 base and J by 6 bases, and 7 bases separated the two germline ends. This CDR3 is built from 12 residues. Germline CDR1 is SGDLS and CDR2 is YYNGEE. Written as DNA, the CDR3 is TGTGCCAGCAGCGTATCACAGGATGGCTACACCTTC. This gives the protein CASSVSQDGYTF.

CDR3 in DNA: TGTGCCTGGAATACTGGGGGCTCTGGAGCTTTCTTT. This gives the protein CAWNTGGSGAFF. This chain connects TRBV30 to TRBJ1-1; TRBD1 is a possible D gene (6 bases). The CDR3 runs 12 residues. V lost 4 bases, J lost 10 bases, and 16 bases lay in between. Germline CDR1 reads GTSNPN; CDR2 reads SVGIG (reference sequence). The variable domain in full, with the rest retrieved from reference TRBV30 and TRBJ1-1, is SQTIHQWPATLVQPVGSPLSLECTVEGTSNPNLYWYRQAAGRGLQLLFYSVGIGQISSEVPQNLSASRPQDRQFILSSKKLLLSDSGFYLCAWNTGGSGAFFGQGTRLTVV.

This chain uses TRBV7-6 with TRBJ2-1; 7 positions agree with TRBD2. V shed 2 bases and J 8 bases; nucleotides not matched to a gene: 6. This CDR3 comprises 14 residues. Per the germline V gene, CDR1 is SGHVS and CDR2 is FNYEAQ. CDR3 region: CASSLTGGLDEQFF. CDR3 nucleotides: TGTGCCAGCAGCTTAACGGGAGGATTGGATGAGCAGTTCTTC.

V gene TRBV28 combines with J gene TRBJ2-5; D is unclear. This CDR3 has 14 residues. Per germline, CDR1 MDHEN and CDR2 SYDVKM. V was trimmed by 2 bases and J by 1 base, leaving 8 bases between them. The DNA for the CDR3 is TGTGCCAGCAGTTTACTTCAGTCCCAAGAGACCCAGTACTTC. It encodes CASSLLQSQETQYF.

V is TRBV28 and J is TRBJ2-2, with 7 positions matching TRBD1. J lost 4 bases, V lost 6 bases, and 5 bases had no gene match. Per the germline V gene, CDR1 is MDHEN and CDR2 is SYDVKM. The CDR3 has 14 amino acids. CDR3 sequence (DNA): TGTGCCAGCAGCCGGGACAGATCCACCGGGGAGCTGTTTTTT. Translated: CASSRDRSTGELFF.

V usage is TRBV27 and J usage is TRBJ1-5; D is unclear. This CDR3 spans 13 amino acids. V was clipped by 2 bases and J by 5 bases, with 7 bases between them. Germline V gene lookup returns CDR1 MNHEY and CDR2 SMNVEV (reference sequence). The CDR3 nucleotides read TGTGCCAGCAGTTTACAGGTGGATCAGCCCCAGCATTTT. Translated, it gives CASSLQVDQPQHF.

The V and J genes are TRBV25-1 and TRBJ1-6; tentatively, D is TRBD1 (6 bases). Trimming pared 3 bases from V and 8 bases from J, leaving 14 bases between. CDR1 and CDR2 (germline): MGHDK, SYGVNS. CDR3 length: 15 amino acids. As DNA, the CDR3 is TGTGCCAGCAGTGATACAGGGCGTTCGGATTCACCCCTCCACTTT. The encoded protein is CASSDTGRSDSPLHF.

V and J are TRBV10-3 and TRBJ1-6; TRBD1 is a possible D gene (5 bases). V lost 5 bases, J lost 9 bases, and 14 bases lay in between. This CDR3 has 14 residues. Germline V gives CDR1 ENHRY, CDR2 SYGVKD. CDR3 nucleotide sequence: TGTGCCATCAGTCTGGGGCAGCCAGGTTCACCCCTCCACTTT. This gives the protein CAISLGQPGSPLHF.

This chain connects TRBV7-8 to TRBJ1-1; D might be TRBD1 (5 bases). The CDR3 extends over 15 amino acids. Per the germline V gene, CDR1 is SGHVS and CDR2 is FQNEAQ. V lost 1 base and J lost 1, with 10 bases in between. CDR3 DNA: TGTGCCAGCAGCTTAGTGGGGGGAACGAACACTGAAGCTTTCTTT. Amino acid sequence: CASSLVGGTNTEAFF.

This clone was seen once. CDR3: CASSSRGTGPYEQYF. The CDR3 nucleotides are TGTGCCAGCAGTTCCCGGGGGACAGGGCCTTACGAGCAGTACTTC. This rearrangement joins TRBV28 to TRBJ2-7; TRBD1 matches 9 bases. J gave up 4 bases and V 4 bases, and 8 bases lay outside the gene matches. From germline, CDR1 is MDHEN and CDR2 SYDVKM. There are 15 residues in the CDR3.

This chain links TRBV4-1 with TRBJ2-2; 10 bases match TRBD2. This CDR3 spans 16 amino acids. CDR1 is MGHRA, CDR2 YSYEKL, per germline. V dropped 4 bases and J dropped 3; count of bases not matched to a gene: 5. The CDR3 region is CASSRAGGLDTGELFF. CDR3 nucleotide sequence: TGCGCCAGCAGCCGAGCGGGGGGGCTGGACACCGGGGAGCTGTTTTTT.

The rearrangement uses TRBV7-2 and TRBJ2-7; TRBD2 might be the D (5 bases). Trimming pared 2 bases from V and 2 bases from J, leaving 10 bases between. CDR1 SGHTA and CDR2 FQGNSA come from the germline V gene. CDR3 length equals 14 residues. CDR3 in DNA: TGTGCCAGCAGCTTAAGGCGGGTAACCTACGAGCAGTACTTC. This codes for CASSLRRVTYEQYF.

This rearrangement joins TRBV5-1 to TRBJ2-3, with D maybe TRBD1 (6 bases). The CDR3 runs 15 residues. Looked up from germline, CDR1 is SGHRS and CDR2 is YFSETQ. The V end lost 0 bases, the J end lost 4 bases, and 12 bases lay between the germline ends. The CDR3 DNA reads TGCGCCAGCAGCTTGGGAGGGGGAGTCCCAGATACGCAGTATTTT. The encoded protein is CASSLGGGVPDTQYF.

The genes are TRBV5-1 and TRBJ2-5; D gene ambiguous. In germline, CDR1 is SGHRS, CDR2 YFSETQ. The V and J ends lost 0 bases and 5 bases respectively, with 5 bases between them. The CDR3 runs to 12 residues. DNA for the CDR3: TGCGCCAGCAGCTTGGATATGGAGACCCAGTACTTC. Protein: CASSLDMETQYF.

J is TRBJ2-1 and V is TRBV10-3; D gene ambiguous. This CDR3 contains 13 residues. From germline, CDR1 is ENHRY and CDR2 SYGVKD. Trimming removed 6 bases at V and 0 bases at J, with 6 bases between. CDR3 residues: CAIRASSYNEQFF. CDR3 nucleotide sequence: TGTGCCATCAGGGCAAGCTCCTACAATGAGCAGTTCTTC.

This clone occurred a few times. This rearrangement joins TRBV20-1 to TRBJ2-7; the D gene is possibly TRBD2 (6 bases). Germline CDR1 and CDR2: DFQATT and SNEGSKA (reference sequence). The germline V and J ends were trimmed by 3 bases and 5 bases, with 8 bases remaining between them. The CDR3 covers 11 residues. For the CDR3, the DNA is TGCAGTGCTAGTTGGGGGGACGAGCAGTACTTC. Translated: CSASWGDEQYF.

The chain recombines TRBV6-4 with TRBJ1-2; no definite D call. Trimming cost V 0 bases and J 4 bases, with 9 bases left between them. The CDR3 consists of 14 residues. The germline V gene has CDR1 MRHNA and CDR2 SNTAGT. The chain's CDR3 is CASSDSNGVYGYTF. The CDR3 DNA is TGTGCCAGCAGTGACTCCAACGGGGTCTATGGCTACACCTTC.

CDR3 sequence reads: CASSVGTGGEQYF. CDR3 sequence (DNA): TGTGCCAGCAGCGTTGGGACAGGGGGCGAGCAGTACTTC. The chain employs TRBV28 and TRBJ2-7; 11 bases match TRBD1. V was pared by 6 bases and J by 6 bases, with 4 bases of the junction left unmatched. CDR3 size: 13 residues. CDR1 is MDHEN and CDR2 is SYDVKM in the germline V gene.

The chain is built from TRBV5-1 and TRBJ2-7, with TRBD1 identical over 10 bases. The CDR3 has 15 amino acids. Trimming at V came to 0 bases and at J to 5 bases, leaving 5 bases not matched to a gene. Germline-derived CDR1 and CDR2 are SGHRS and YFSETQ. CDR3 residues: CASSLGRDRGHEQYF. Written as DNA, the CDR3 is TGCGCCAGCAGCTTGGGGAGGGACAGGGGACACGAGCAGTACTTC.

This clone was picked up a small number of times. The chain carries TRBV13 and TRBJ1-1, with D perhaps matching TRBD1 (6 bases). V lost 4 bases and J 3 bases, leaving 15 bases between the germline ends. This CDR3 spans 15 amino acids. Germline-derived CDR1 and CDR2 are PRHDT and FYEKMQ (reference sequence). The CDR3 sequence is CASSSPLSGDTEAFF. The CDR3 DNA is TGTGCCAGCAGCTCCCCTTTATCAGGGGACACTGAAGCTTTCTTT.

The V and J genes are TRBV29-1 and TRBJ2-6; no clear D. Germline CDR1 is SQVTM and CDR2 is ANQGSEA. V dropped 7 bases and J dropped 2 bases, with 18 bases sitting between them. The CDR3 has 16 residues. The DNA for the CDR3 is TGCAGCGCCCTGTTCAGTTCCCTCACTGGGGCCAACGTCCTGACTTTC. Amino acid sequence: CSALFSSLTGANVLTF.

V gene TRBV6-1 combines with J gene TRBJ2-5, with D unresolved. CDR3 length equals 19 residues. Germline loops: CDR1 MNHNS, CDR2 SASEGT. The V end was cut by 2 bases, the J end by 2 bases, with 24 bases between. DNA for the CDR3: TGTGCCAGCAGTGAACTTCCTGGGCAGAGAAATTACAAACAAGAGACCCAGTACTTC. Protein product: CASSELPGQRNYKQETQYF.